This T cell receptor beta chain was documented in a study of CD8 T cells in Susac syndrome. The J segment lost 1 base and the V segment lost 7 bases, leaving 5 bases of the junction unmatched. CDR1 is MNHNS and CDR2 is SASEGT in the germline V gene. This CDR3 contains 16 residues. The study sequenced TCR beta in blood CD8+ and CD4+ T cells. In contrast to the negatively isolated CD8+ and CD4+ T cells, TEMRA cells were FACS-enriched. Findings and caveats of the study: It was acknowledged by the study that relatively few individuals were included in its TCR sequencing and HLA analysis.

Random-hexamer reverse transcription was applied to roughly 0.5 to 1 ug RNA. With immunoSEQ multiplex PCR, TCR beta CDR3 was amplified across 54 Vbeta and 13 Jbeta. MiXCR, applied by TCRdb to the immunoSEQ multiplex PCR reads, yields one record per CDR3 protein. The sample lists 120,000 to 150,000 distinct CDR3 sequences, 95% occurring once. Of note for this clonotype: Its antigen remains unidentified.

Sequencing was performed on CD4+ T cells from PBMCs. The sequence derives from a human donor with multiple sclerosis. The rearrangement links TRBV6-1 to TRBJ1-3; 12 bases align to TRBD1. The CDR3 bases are TGTGCCAGCATTGGGACAGGGGGCGAGTCTGGAAACACCATATATTTT. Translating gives CASIGTGGESGNTIYF.